The clone carrying this TCR beta chain appeared once. Its specificity is not known. The sample belongs to a study of lymphopenia after photon versus proton radiotherapy. Study-wide results and caveats: Post-nadir diversity loss with photons came from oligoclonal expansion, particularly CD8+ Temra cells.

Data came from immunoSEQ multiplex PCR; TCRdb stores just in-frame clones and leaves some out. The sample lists some 170,000 clones, more than 85% occurring once. The receptor's source is a man aged 50-59 years with gastric cancer. Source: peripheral blood, taken from a patient treated with photon-based radiotherapy.

The CDR3 sequence is CSVDANTDTQYF. DNA for the CDR3: TGCAGCGTTGATGCCAACACAGATACGCAGTATTTT. The V and J genes are TRBV29-1 and TRBJ2-3; D gene unclear. The CDR3 spans 12 residues. Trimming removed 3 bases at V and 2 bases at J, with 6 bases between. Germline V gene data show CDR1 as SQVTM and CDR2 as ANQGSEA.